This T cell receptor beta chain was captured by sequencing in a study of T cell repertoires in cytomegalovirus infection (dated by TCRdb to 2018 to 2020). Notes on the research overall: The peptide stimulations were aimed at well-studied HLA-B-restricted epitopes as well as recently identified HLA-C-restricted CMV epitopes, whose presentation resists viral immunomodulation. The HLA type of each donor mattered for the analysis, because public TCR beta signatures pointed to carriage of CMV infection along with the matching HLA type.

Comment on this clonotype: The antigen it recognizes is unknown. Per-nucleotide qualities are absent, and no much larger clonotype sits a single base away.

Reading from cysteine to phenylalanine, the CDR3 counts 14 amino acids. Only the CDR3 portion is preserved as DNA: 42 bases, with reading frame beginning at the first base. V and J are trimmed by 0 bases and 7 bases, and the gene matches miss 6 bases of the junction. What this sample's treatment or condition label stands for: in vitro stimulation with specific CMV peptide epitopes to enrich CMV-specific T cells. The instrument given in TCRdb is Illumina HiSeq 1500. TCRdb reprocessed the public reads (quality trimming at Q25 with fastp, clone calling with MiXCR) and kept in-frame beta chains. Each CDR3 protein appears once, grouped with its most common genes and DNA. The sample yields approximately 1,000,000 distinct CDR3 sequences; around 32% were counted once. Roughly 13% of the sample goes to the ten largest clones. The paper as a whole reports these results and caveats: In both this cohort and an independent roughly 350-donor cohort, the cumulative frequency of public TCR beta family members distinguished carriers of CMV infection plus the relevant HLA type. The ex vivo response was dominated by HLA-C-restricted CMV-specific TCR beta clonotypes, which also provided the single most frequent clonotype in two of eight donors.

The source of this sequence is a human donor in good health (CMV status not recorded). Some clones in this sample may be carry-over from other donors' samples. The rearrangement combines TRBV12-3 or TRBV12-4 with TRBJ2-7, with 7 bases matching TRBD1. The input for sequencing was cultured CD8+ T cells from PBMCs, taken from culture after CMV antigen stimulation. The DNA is TGTGCCAGCAGTTTAGCGGGGACAGCTGGGGAGCAGTACTTC. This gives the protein CASSLAGTAGEQYF.